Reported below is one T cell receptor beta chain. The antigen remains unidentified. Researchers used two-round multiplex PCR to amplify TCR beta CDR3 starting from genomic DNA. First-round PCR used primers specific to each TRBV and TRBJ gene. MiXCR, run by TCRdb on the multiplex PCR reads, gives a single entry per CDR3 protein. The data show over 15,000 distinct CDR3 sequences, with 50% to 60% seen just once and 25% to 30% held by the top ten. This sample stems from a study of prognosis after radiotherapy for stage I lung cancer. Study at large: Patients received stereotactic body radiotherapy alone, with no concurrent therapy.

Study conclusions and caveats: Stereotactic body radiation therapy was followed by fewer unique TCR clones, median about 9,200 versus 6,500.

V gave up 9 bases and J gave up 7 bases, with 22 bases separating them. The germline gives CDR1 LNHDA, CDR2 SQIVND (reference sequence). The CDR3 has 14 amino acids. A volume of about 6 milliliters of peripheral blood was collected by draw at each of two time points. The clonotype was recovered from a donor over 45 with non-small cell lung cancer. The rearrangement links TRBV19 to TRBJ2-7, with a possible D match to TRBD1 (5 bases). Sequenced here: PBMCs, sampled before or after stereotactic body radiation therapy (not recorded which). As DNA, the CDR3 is TGTGCCAGCCGGCCCGCGGCAGGGATTGGTGAGCAGTACTTC. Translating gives CASRPAAGIGEQYF.